Below, 12 T cell receptor beta chains from the same sample are listed, as sequenced in a study of cytotoxic CD8 clonotypes in ibrutinib-treated CLL. The table came from immunoSEQ multiplex PCR; TCRdb's copy has only in-frame clones and leaves some out. The data hold fewer than 50,000 clones, with about half observed a single time. The sequencing used PBMCs, collected after 12 months of ibrutinib treatment. The receptors come from a human donor with chronic lymphocytic leukemia.

V usage is TRBV27 and J usage is TRBJ2-1; no clear D gene. The V end was cut by 0 bases, the J end by 4 bases, with 7 bases between. The CDR3 has 14 residues. Germline V gene sequence: CDR1 MNHEY, CDR2 SMNVEV (reference sequence). The CDR3 sequence: CASSLSLQYNEQFF. In DNA form, the CDR3 reads TGTGCCAGCAGTTTATCGTTGCAGTACAATGAGCAGTTCTTC.

This clone was counted at least ten times. The V call is TRBV15, the J call TRBJ1-1; tentatively, D is TRBD1 (5 bases). Germline loops: CDR1 LNHNV, CDR2 YYDKDF (reference sequence). V was trimmed by 0 bases and J by 2 bases, leaving 7 bases between them. This CDR3 is built from 14 residues. The CDR3 DNA follows: TGTGCCACCAGCAGAGAAAGGGGTAACACTGAAGCTTTCTTT. Protein sequence: CATSRERGNTEAFF.

This clone showed up just a few times. The chain couples TRBV23-1 to TRBJ2-7; D remains ambiguous. TRBV23-1 is sorted into the ORF group, with uncertain function. This CDR3 is 18 amino acids long. Trimming left V 3 bases short and J 4 bases short, with 25 bases between. CDR3 in DNA: TGCGCCAGCAGTCATCACATTCCACTACGGAAGGAGCGTTACGAGCAGTACTTC. Its translation: CASSHHIPLRKERYEQYF.

The rearrangement links TRBV18 to TRBJ2-7; D might be TRBD1 or TRBD2, each matching 5 bases. This CDR3 is built from 16 residues. Between the trimmed V and J ends, which lost 3 bases and 7 bases, there was a span of 22 bases. The germline CDR1 and CDR2 sequences are KGHSH and LQKENI. Here the CDR3 reads CASSPAGAGAPREQYF. The CDR3 DNA follows: TGTGCCAGCTCACCCGCAGGTGCCGGGGCACCGCGGGAGCAGTACTTC. Full variable domain (missing parts from reference TRBV18 and TRBJ2-7): NAGVMQNPRHLVRRRGQEARLRCSPMKGHSHVYWYRQLPEEGLKFMVYLQKENIIDESGMPKERFSAEFPKEGPSILRIQQVVRGDSAAYFCASSPAGAGAPREQYFGPGTRLTVT.

The chain uses TRBV6-4 and TRBJ2-2, with D uncertain. This CDR3 has 16 residues. The germline V gene encodes CDR1 MRHNA and CDR2 SNTAGT. V was trimmed by 4 bases and J by 0 bases, leaving 12 bases between them. The CDR3 DNA reads as TGTGCCAGCAGTGGGGTCCCGGGCGCGAACACCGGGGAGCTGTTTTTT. It specifies CASSGVPGANTGELFF.

This sequence joins TRBV4-1 and TRBJ1-3; tentatively, D is TRBD1 (5 bases). Trimming removed 2 bases at V and 4 bases at J, with 12 bases between. The CDR3 extends over 15 amino acids. The germline CDR1 and CDR2 sequences are MGHRA and YSYEKL. In DNA, the CDR3 is TGCGCCAGCAGCCAACGGGACGACGGGGGAAACACCATATATTTT. Amino acids: CASSQRDDGGNTIYF.

This chain joins TRBV4-1 and TRBJ2-7, with D perhaps matching TRBD2 (6 bases). The CDR3 loop spans 13 amino acids. With 4 bases removed from V and 4 bases from J, the gap between germline ends came to 11 bases. Germline V lookup: CDR1 MGHRA, CDR2 YSYEKL. Here the CDR3 reads CASSLGLKYEQYF. The DNA of the CDR3 is TGCGCCAGCAGCCTTGGACTAAAATACGAGCAGTACTTC.

The J gene is TRBJ2-5, the V gene TRBV2; D unclear. Germline values: CDR1 SNHLY, CDR2 FYNNEI. This CDR3 contains 11 residues. The CDR3 here is CASNIKETQYF. The CDR3 DNA reads as TGTGCTTCAAATATTAAAGAGACCCAGTACTTC.

This clone was observed a single time. The chain recombines TRBV13 with TRBJ1-1, with D maybe TRBD1 (5 bases). V was clipped by 5 bases and J by 0 bases, with 10 bases between them. The CDR3 is made up of 14 amino acids. CDR1 PRHDT and CDR2 FYEKMQ come from the germline V gene (reference sequence). The CDR3 sequence: CASSRPRVNTEAFF. In DNA, the CDR3 is TGTGCCAGCAGCCGGCCCAGGGTGAACACTGAAGCTTTCTTT.

The rearrangement links TRBV5-5 to TRBJ1-6; 9 bases match TRBD1. V was clipped by 9 bases and J by 8 bases; unmatched bases: 3. Germline CDR1 reads SGHKS; CDR2 reads YYEKEE (reference sequence). This CDR3 is built from 12 residues. CDR3 nucleotides: TGTGCCACCAGGACAGGGGATTCACCCCTCCACTTT. Its translation: CATRTGDSPLHF. Drawing the rest from reference TRBV5-5 and TRBJ1-6, the complete variable domain is DAGVTQSPTHLIKTRGQQVTLRCSPISGHKSVSWYQQVLGQGPQFIFQYYEKEERGRGNFPDRFSARQFPNYSSELNVNALLLGDSALYLCATRTGDSPLHFGNGTRLTVT.

The CDR3 is CASSGPGTGAKQYF. The CDR3 DNA is TGTGCCAGCTCAGGCCCCGGGACAGGGGCGAAGCAGTACTTC. J is TRBJ2-7 and V is TRBV18; 10 bases are shared with TRBD1. This CDR3 is built from 14 residues. Trimming removed 5 bases from V and 8 bases from J; junction bases left unmatched: 9. CDR1 is KGHSH, CDR2 LQKENI, per germline.

A few counts support this clone. The gene calls are TRBV20-1 and TRBJ2-7; D not certain. CDR1 and CDR2 from the germline V gene are DFQATT and SNEGSKA (reference sequence). With 3 bases removed from V and 1 base from J, the gap between germline ends came to 4 bases. This CDR3 is built from 11 residues. CDR3 sequence reads: CSASRSYEQYF. In DNA, the CDR3 is TGCAGTGCTAGTCGGTCCTACGAGCAGTACTTC.